The 10 T cell receptor beta chains below all came from one sample that was sequenced in a study of a mutant IDH1 vaccine in newly diagnosed glioma. Their cognate antigens are unknown. Time point of the sample: week 5, during vaccination. The study gave 300 ug of mutant IDH1 20-mer peptide per vaccine dose, with topical imiquimod. The repertoire was sequenced with immunoSEQ multiplex PCR; TCRdb's copy has only in-frame clones and lacks some. Altogether about 54,000 clones are present, about 80% being singletons, with the ten largest covering about 3.2%. Material: PBMCs, obtained from a glioma patient whose treatment included an IDH1 peptide vaccine. These receptor sequences come from a young man with glioma.

This chain connects TRBV6-5 to TRBJ1-2; D is perhaps TRBD1 (6 bases). This CDR3 is 15 amino acids long. V was pared by 0 bases and J by 8 bases, with 16 bases between. CDR1 MNHEY and CDR2 SVGAGI come from the germline V gene. This chain's CDR3 is CASSYSRGLATGYTF. CDR3 sequence (DNA): TGTGCCAGCAGTTACTCCAGGGGTTTGGCGACGGGCTACACCTTC.

This clone was recorded a few times. The genes are TRBV5-6 and TRBJ1-2; D not certain. V was pared by 5 bases and J by 0 bases, with 14 bases between. Germline-derived CDR1 and CDR2 are SGHDT and YYEEEE. There are 15 residues in the CDR3. CDR3 bases: TGTGCCAGCAGGATGCGAGGGATCTCTAACTATGGCTACACCTTC. As protein: CASRMRGISNYGYTF. Filled out from reference TRBV5-6 and TRBJ1-2, the complete variable domain reads DAGVTQSPTHLIKTRGQQVTLRCSPKSGHDTVSWYQQALGQGPQFIFQYYEEEERQRGNFPDRFSGHQFPNYSSELNVNALLLGDSALYLCASRMRGISNYGYTFGSGTRLTVV.

A few counts support this clone. The rearrangement uses TRBV6-5 and TRBJ1-5; D remains unclear. Germline lookup yields CDR1 MNHEY and CDR2 SVGAGI. The CDR3 contains 13 residues. V gave up 3 bases and J gave up 11 bases, with 14 bases separating them. CDR3 nucleotide sequence: TGTGCCAGCAGTTATCAGGAGAGAACCGCCCAGCATTTT. This gives the protein CASSYQERTAQHF.

V gene TRBV5-1 combines with J gene TRBJ2-1; TRBD2 agrees at 11 bases. The length of the CDR3 is 16 residues. CDR1 and CDR2 from the germline V gene are SGHRS and YFSETQ. The trim removed 0 bases at V and 3 bases at J, leaving 2 bases unmatched. CDR3 nucleotide sequence: TGCGCCAGCAGCTTGGTACTAGCGGGGGACTACAATGAGCAGTTCTTC. Its translation: CASSLVLAGDYNEQFF.

The CDR3 sequence is CAIRVKDRGRNYGYTF. For the CDR3, the DNA is TGTGCCATCAGAGTTAAGGACAGGGGGCGCAACTATGGCTACACCTTC. The chain uses TRBV10-3 and TRBJ1-2; 11 positions agree with TRBD1. The CDR3 loop spans 16 amino acids. The J segment lost 2 bases and the V segment lost 6 bases, leaving 8 bases of the junction unmatched. CDR1 and CDR2 from the germline V gene are ENHRY and SYGVKD.

The rearrangement links TRBV6-1 to TRBJ1-6, with D possibly being TRBD1 (5 bases). V was pared by 3 bases and J by 9 bases, with 18 bases between. This CDR3 is 16 amino acids long. The germline V gene has CDR1 MNHNS and CDR2 SASEGT. As DNA, the CDR3 is TGTGCCAGCAGTGAGGGGACGTTCCTCTGGGGTTCACCCCTCCACTTT. Encoded protein: CASSEGTFLWGSPLHF.

The rearrangement links TRBV28 to TRBJ1-1, with 8 bases aligning to TRBD1. The CDR3 spans 11 residues. V gave up 5 bases and J gave up 11 bases; unmatched junction bases: 4. From germline, CDR1 is MDHEN and CDR2 SYDVKM. In DNA, the CDR3 is TGTGCCAGCAGTCGCACAGGGGGGGCTTTCTTT. This encodes CASSRTGGAFF.

The chain is built from TRBV19 and TRBJ1-6; D gene uncertain. V dropped 7 bases and J dropped 6 bases, with 10 bases sitting between them. Germline V gene sequence: CDR1 LNHDA, CDR2 SQIVND (reference sequence). The CDR3 covers 13 residues. CDR3 nucleotides: TGTGCCAGTAAGGTAGTGGGTAATTCACCCCTCCACTTT. Translation gives CASKVVGNSPLHF.

The genes are TRBV2 and TRBJ2-3; 7 positions match TRBD2. The CDR3 runs 14 residues. Germline CDR1 reads SNHLY; CDR2 reads FYNNEI. V lost 8 bases and J lost 2; bases outside the gene matches: 7. CDR3 in DNA: TGTGCCAGCCTTCGGCGGGGGAACACAGATACGCAGTATTTT. Its protein is CASLRRGNTDTQYF.

The chain has TRBV7-8 and TRBJ2-7, with 7 bases that match TRBD1. The CDR3 totals 15 residues. From germline, CDR1 is SGHVS and CDR2 FQNEAQ. Losses at the gene ends were 5 bases for V and 6 bases for J; bases not matched to a gene: 13. CDR3 protein: CASSKFRDSSSEQYF. The CDR3 DNA sequence: TGTGCCAGCAGCAAATTCCGGGACAGCTCTAGCGAGCAGTACTTC.